Listed here are 21 T cell receptor beta chains from one sample, sequenced in a study of OX40 agonist ivuxolimab in advanced cancers. Measured with immunoSEQ multiplex PCR; TCRdb has only the in-frame clones, and not every one. The sample lists some 65,000 clones; around 73% were seen once. This specimen consisted of CD4+ or CD8+ T cells sorted from blood, obtained in a trial of the OX40 agonist ivuxolimab. The origin of the receptors is an adult with an advanced solid tumor such as melanoma, head and neck, liver or kidney cancer.

The chain has TRBV9 and TRBJ2-1; a weak D match, TRBD1 (5 bases). CDR1 SGDLS and CDR2 YYNGEE come from the germline V gene. V was clipped by 4 bases and J by 7 bases, with 18 bases between them. CDR3 length: 15 amino acids. CDR3 in amino acids: CASSPQGAPVNEQFF. CDR3 in DNA: TGTGCCAGCAGCCCCCAAGGGGCCCCCGTTAATGAGCAGTTCTTC. Full variable domain (remainder filled in from reference TRBV9 and TRBJ2-1): DSGVTQTPKHLITATGQRVTLRCSPRSGDLSVYWYQQSLDQGLQFLIQYYNGEERAKGNILERFSAQQFPDLHSELNLSSLELGDSALYFCASSPQGAPVNEQFFGPGTRLTVL.

The rearrangement uses TRBV10-3 and TRBJ1-1; the D gene is possibly TRBD1 (5 bases). V was pared by 4 bases and J by 2 bases, with 11 bases between. The CDR3 covers 14 residues. Germline V gives CDR1 ENHRY, CDR2 SYGVKD. This CDR3 reads CAISVTQDNTEAFF. CDR3 in DNA: TGTGCCATCAGTGTTACACAGGATAACACTGAAGCTTTCTTT.

The chain combines TRBV5-6 with TRBJ2-3, with 11 bases matching TRBD2. The CDR3 extends over 17 amino acids. Germline V lookup: CDR1 SGHDT, CDR2 YYEEEE. J gave up 2 bases and V 4 bases, and 9 bases lay outside the gene matches. CDR3 bases: TGTGCCAGCAGCCCAACTCCGGGACTAGCGGTCACAGATACGCAGTATTTT. Residues: CASSPTPGLAVTDTQYF.

The V gene is TRBV7-2, the J gene TRBJ1-3; the match to TRBD1 covers 9 bases. Germline V gene data show CDR1 as SGHTA and CDR2 as FQGNSA. J gave up 1 base and V 4 bases, and 11 bases lay outside the gene matches. The CDR3 length is 18 residues. The CDR3 is CASSSPGQGPFSGNTIYF. DNA of the CDR3: TGTGCCAGCAGCTCACCGGGACAGGGACCATTTTCTGGAAACACCATATATTTT.

This clone was recorded a few times. The chain carries TRBV6-4 and TRBJ2-3; D call uncertain. V was cut by 2 bases and J by 6 bases, with 15 bases left in between. CDR3 size: 15 residues. From germline, CDR1 is MRHNA and CDR2 SNTAGT. The CDR3 sequence is CASSDGQNIGDTQYF. The DNA for the CDR3 is TGTGCCAGCAGTGACGGGCAGAACATCGGCGATACGCAGTATTTT.

The J gene is TRBJ1-2, the V gene TRBV5-4; perhaps TRBD1 as D (6 bases). V shed 4 bases and J shed 8 bases, with 15 bases lying between them. In germline, CDR1 is SGHNT, CDR2 YYREEE (reference sequence). The CDR3 extends over 13 amino acids. The CDR3 DNA is TGTGCCAGCAGCCTAACAGGGAAAAGAGGCTACACCTTC. Protein: CASSLTGKRGYTF. The entire variable domain, with the rest obtained from reference TRBV5-4 and TRBJ1-2, is as follows: ETGVTQSPTHLIKTRGQQVTLRCSSQSGHNTVSWYQQALGQGPQFIFQYYREEENGRGNFPPRFSGLQFPNYSSELNVNALELDDSALYLCASSLTGKRGYTFGSGTRLTVV.

The chain carries TRBV5-6 and TRBJ1-3; no clear D. Looked up from germline, CDR1 is SGHDT and CDR2 is YYEEEE. The CDR3 consists of 13 residues. The ends were cut back, 6 bases at V and 0 bases at J, with 7 bases in the middle. Written as DNA, the CDR3 is TGTGCCAGCATGGACCGCTCTGGAAACACCATATATTTT. Its translation is CASMDRSGNTIYF.

The chain has TRBV7-8 and TRBJ2-1, with 8 bases matching TRBD2. V lost 3 bases to trimming and J lost 3 bases; unmatched junction nucleotides: 7. This CDR3 has 16 amino acids. The germline CDR1 and CDR2 sequences are SGHVS and FQNEAQ. The DNA for the CDR3 is TGTGCCAGCAGCTTGGTTCCGGGACTAGTCTACAATGAGCAGTTCTTC. It specifies CASSLVPGLVYNEQFF. The variable domain in full, completed from reference TRBV7-8 and TRBJ2-1, reads GAGVSQSPRYKVAKRGQDVALRCDPISGHVSLFWYQQALGQGPEFLTYFQNEAQLDKSGLPSDRFFAERPEGSVSTLKIQRTQQEDSAVYLCASSLVPGLVYNEQFFGPGTRLTVL.

V usage is TRBV18 and J usage is TRBJ2-3, with 8 bases that match TRBD2. The V gene's germline CDR1 is KGHSH and CDR2 LQKENI. CDR3 length: 16 residues. Unmatched junction bases numbered 8, after V lost 3 bases and J lost 3 bases. The CDR3 region has the DNA TGTGCCAGCTCACCCCGACGAGCGGGAGCTACAGATACGCAGTATTTT. Its protein product is CASSPRRAGATDTQYF.

In DNA form, the CDR3 reads TGTGCCAGCGCAGGGTCAACTAATGAAAAACTGTTTTTT. It codes for CASAGSTNEKLFF. The chain combines TRBV28 with TRBJ1-4, with TRBD1 as a possible D gene (5 bases). Germline V gene lookup returns CDR1 MDHEN and CDR2 SYDVKM. This CDR3 has 13 residues. The V and J ends lost 8 bases and 0 bases respectively, with 7 bases between them.

The chain has TRBV23-1 and TRBJ2-7, with 14 bases identical to TRBD2. TRBV23-1 is labeled an ORF, and its function is uncertain. The junction had 11 bases not matched to a gene; V was cut back by 2 bases and J by 2 bases. This CDR3 spans 19 amino acids. The CDR3 loop reads CASSQGPWTSGGSAYEQYF. The CDR3, as DNA: TGCGCCAGCAGTCAAGGGCCCTGGACTAGCGGGGGGTCGGCCTACGAGCAGTACTTC.

CDR3 DNA sequence: TGTGCCAGCAGCTTAGCTAGCGGGAGTAATACCGATGAGCAGTTCTTC. Protein: CASSLASGSNTDEQFF. The chain carries TRBV7-9 and TRBJ2-1; 9 positions agree with TRBD2. Germline V lookup: CDR1 SEHNR, CDR2 FQNEAQ (reference sequence). The CDR3 has 16 residues. With V trimmed by 0 bases and J by 8 bases, 8 bases remained unmatched.

CDR3 DNA: TGTGCCAGCAGCCGGGGACTAGCGGGAACCAATGAGCAGTTCTTC. It translates to CASSRGLAGTNEQFF. The rearrangement joins TRBV6-5 to TRBJ2-1; 13 bases are a match to TRBD2. Germline V gives CDR1 MNHEY, CDR2 SVGAGI. J was trimmed by 6 bases and V by 6 bases; bases with no gene match: 5. The CDR3 spans 15 residues.

This chain connects TRBV28 to TRBJ1-3, with 7 bases aligning to TRBD1. The V gene end was trimmed by 5 bases and the J gene end by 9 bases; junction bases not matched to a gene: 4. Looked up from germline, CDR1 is MDHEN and CDR2 is SYDVKM. The CDR3 has 12 amino acids. CDR3 region: CASSTDRATIYF. The DNA for the CDR3 is TGTGCCAGCAGTACCGACAGGGCCACCATATATTTT. Drawing the rest from reference TRBV28 and TRBJ1-3, the complete variable domain is DVKVTQSSRYLVKRTGEKVFLECVQDMDHENMFWYRQDPGLGLRLIYFSYDVKMKEKGDIPEGYSVSREKKERFSLILESASTNQTSMYLCASSTDRATIYFGEGSWLTVV.

The chain is built from TRBV7-8 and TRBJ2-2; 7 bases are shared with TRBD1. The CDR3 contains 18 residues. Germline V CDR1 and CDR2: SGHVS, FQNEAQ. The ends lost 5 bases at V and 1 base at J; junction bases unmatched: 13. CDR3 region: CASSPRPTGVGNTGELFF. CDR3 DNA sequence: TGTGCCAGCAGCCCCCGTCCCACAGGGGTAGGGAACACCGGGGAGCTGTTTTTT.

The genes are TRBV13 and TRBJ2-2, with TRBD2 identical over 7 bases. CDR3 length equals 15 residues. The V gene's germline CDR1 is PRHDT and CDR2 FYEKMQ (reference sequence). V lost 5 bases, J lost 4 bases, and 7 bases stayed unmatched. CDR3 region: CASSGWGGGTGELFF. CDR3 DNA sequence: TGTGCCAGCAGCGGCTGGGGGGGAGGCACCGGGGAGCTGTTTTTT.

The genes are TRBV7-3 and TRBJ2-7, with 7 nucleotides matching TRBD2. The J segment lost 2 bases and the V segment lost 2 bases, leaving 6 bases of the junction unmatched. This CDR3 spans 15 amino acids. CDR1 and CDR2 from the germline V gene are SGHTA and FQGTGA. CDR3 DNA: TGTGCCAGCAGCTTAGGTACTAGCGCTACCTACGAGCAGTACTTC. It yields the protein CASSLGTSATYEQYF.

J is TRBJ2-5 and V is TRBV7-2; TRBD2 matches 12 bases. The CDR3 has 17 amino acids. The V segment lost 0 bases and the J segment 2 bases; nucleotides outside the gene matches: 4. CDR1 and CDR2 from the germline V gene are SGHTA and FQGNSA. The CDR3 region has the DNA TGTGCCAGCAGCTTAGCGGTACTAGCGGGGGGACAAGAGACCCAGTACTTC. Translated: CASSLAVLAGGQETQYF. Combining the CDR3 with reference TRBV7-2 and TRBJ2-5 gives the whole variable domain GAGVSQSPSNKVTEKGKDVELRCDPISGHTALYWYRQSLGQGLEFLIYFQGNSAPDKSGLPSDRFSAERTGGSVSTLTIQRTQQEDSAVYLCASSLAVLAGGQETQYFGPGTRLLVL.

The chain carries TRBV6-1 and TRBJ1-5; TRBD1 matches at 7 bases. J gave up 6 bases and V 3 bases, and 2 bases lay outside the gene matches. Germline assignment: CDR1 MNHNS and CDR2 SASEGT. The CDR3 contains 13 residues. DNA of the CDR3: TGTGCCAGCAGTGAGGAGGGGGCTCAGCCCCAGCATTTT. Its protein is CASSEEGAQPQHF.

V usage is TRBV5-1 and J usage is TRBJ1-1, with 7 bases that match TRBD1. V dropped 4 bases and J dropped 11; count of bases not matched to a gene: 11. CDR3 length equals 13 residues. Germline CDR1 reads SGHRS; CDR2 reads YFSETQ. The CDR3 spells CASSPGQDTWAFF. CDR3 in DNA: TGCGCCAGCAGCCCTGGACAGGACACTTGGGCTTTCTTT. The complete variable domain, with remaining parts taken from reference TRBV5-1 and TRBJ1-1, reads KAGVTQTPRYLIKTRGQQVTLSCSPISGHRSVSWYQQTPGQGLQFLFEYFSETQRNKGNFPGRFSGRQFSNSRSEMNVSTLELGDSALYLCASSPGQDTWAFFGQGTRLTVV.

A word on this clone: The junction and the germline gene differ at one end; a read error may be behind it. J is TRBJ2-5 and V is TRBV7-7, with 7 bases fitting TRBD2. The germline gives CDR1 SSHAT, CDR2 FNYEAQ (reference sequence). The CDR3 has 13 residues. The CDR3 bases are TGTGCTAGCAGCTCTGGGAGGGAGGAGACCCAGTACTTC. Translation: CASSSGREETQYF. The full variable domain, with the rest looked up from reference TRBV7-7 and TRBJ2-5, is GAGVSQSPRYKVTKRGQDVTLRCDPISSHATLYWYQQALGQGPEFLTYFNYEAQPDKSGLPSDRFSAERPEGSISTLTIQRTEQRDSAMYRCASSSGREETQYFGPGTRLLVL.